This is a list of T cell receptor beta chains from one sample in a study of CD8+ T cells in alopecia areata. This table comes from immunoSEQ multiplex PCR, and its TCRdb copy is limited to in-frame clones, with some not included. The data show about 150,000 clones, around 86% seen once. The source material was CD8+ T cells sorted from blood, sampled at week 0. These receptors came from a human donor with alopecia areata. Both conserved end residues are part of each CDR3. Each record gives: D gene, V gene, CDR3 protein. A D gene is named only where the DNA matches it firmly.

-	TRBV7-9	CASSSGGRPPYGYTF
TRBD1	TRBV25-1	CASRTGGEQYF
-	TRBV6-5	CASSYAPYNEQFF
TRBD1	TRBV4-1	CASTKDRDGSGANVLTF
TRBD1	TRBV5-1	CASSDGQGPYEQYF
TRBD2	TRBV7-9	CASSLVPGLERNNEQFF
TRBD1	TRBV2	CASQGAKENTGELFF
TRBD1	TRBV7-3	CASSLGTVANSPLHF
TRBD2	TRBV2	CASVLAGGLQFF
-	TRBV4-1	CASSQDLAGGEGQPQHF
TRBD1	TRBV27	CASSPWTGSGLYGYTF
-	TRBV7-6	CASSPSETTYNEQFF
-	TRBV6-5	CASSASRTAYNEQFF
-	TRBV7-9	CASSLVSYEQYF
-	TRBV5-1	CASSLVAGSEQFF
TRBD1	TRBV19	CASFDNRGGILFF
TRBD2	TRBV27	CASSRTSVYEQYF
-	TRBV5-6	CASSLAQGLGSYNEQFF
-	TRBV27	CASSLTGNYGYTF
TRBD1	TRBV5-1	CASSLGTGEYQETQYF
TRBD1	TRBV28	CASSPLAGGREKLFF
-	TRBV5-5	CASIAGTAPYEQYF
TRBD1	TRBV27	CASSSLTGGAETQYF
-	TRBV28	CASSLEDPETQYF
TRBD2	TRBV4-2	CASSQEGTSGSRSYNEQFF
-	TRBV13	CASSFSYLPSYEQYF
-	TRBV13	CASSFMGVGNNSPLHF
-	TRBV4-1	CASSPTSGLYGYTF
-	TRBV5-1	CASSGDGQPNYEQYF
TRBD2	TRBV6-5	CASSRTSGGAWEQYF
TRBD2	TRBV7-7	CASSSSTSGSTDTQYF
-	TRBV4-2	CASSQEGLAAYEQYF